These 27 T cell receptor beta chains originate from one sample sequenced in a study of monozygotic twins with cystic fibrosis. The repertoire was sequenced with immunoSEQ multiplex PCR; TCRdb's copy has only in-frame clones and lacks some. The sample has about 9,600 clones, roughly nine tenths seen once. Sequencing was carried out using blood. Every receptor here comes from a boy younger than 10 with cystic fibrosis.

The chain combines TRBV13 with TRBJ1-2; D is unclear. Trimming cost V 5 bases and J 0 bases, with 10 bases left between them. Germline V gene lookup returns CDR1 PRHDT and CDR2 FYEKMQ (reference sequence). This CDR3 spans 14 amino acids. The DNA for the CDR3 is TGTGCCAGCAGCCTGACACTGACTAACTATGGCTACACCTTC. Protein sequence: CASSLTLTNYGYTF.

The chain joins TRBV30 to TRBJ2-3, with 7 bases matching TRBD2. This CDR3 contains 13 residues. The V and J ends lost 0 bases and 4 bases, in that order; junction bases with no gene match: 1. Germline-derived CDR1 and CDR2 are GTSNPN and SVGIG (reference sequence). The CDR3: CAWSVRGADTQYF. In DNA, the CDR3 is TGTGCCTGGAGTGTCCGGGGGGCAGATACGCAGTATTTT.

The V and J genes are TRBV5-6 and TRBJ1-2; TRBD1 agrees at 7 bases. Germline-derived CDR1 and CDR2 are SGHDT and YYEEEE. After removal of 0 bases from V and 6 bases from J, the junction contained 11 bases not matched to a gene. CDR3 length: 16 residues. The CDR3, as DNA: TGTGCCAGCAGCTTGGATTTCAGGGGGGGACCCAATGGCTACACCTTC. Its translation is CASSLDFRGGPNGYTF.

The chain couples TRBV11-2 to TRBJ2-5; a weak D match, TRBD1 (6 bases). Trimming took 2 bases from V and 5 from J, leaving 6 bases between them. Germline assignment: CDR1 SGHAT and CDR2 FQNNGV. The CDR3 covers 12 residues. The chain's CDR3 is CASSLTGETQYF. The CDR3 DNA is TGTGCCAGCAGCTTAACAGGGGAGACCCAGTACTTC.

This chain connects TRBV30 to TRBJ2-7; D is undetermined. V gave up 3 bases and J gave up 5 bases, with 14 bases separating them. CDR3 size: 13 residues. Germline V CDR1 and CDR2: GTSNPN, SVGIG (reference sequence). CDR3 nucleotide sequence: TGTGCCTGGAGCTTCGGATCATCCGACGAGCAGTACTTC. It yields the protein CAWSFGSSDEQYF. Drawing the rest from reference TRBV30 and TRBJ2-7, the complete variable domain is SQTIHQWPATLVQPVGSPLSLECTVEGTSNPNLYWYRQAAGRGLQLLFYSVGIGQISSEVPQNLSASRPQDRQFILSSKKLLLSDSGFYLCAWSFGSSDEQYFGPGTRLTVT.

The rearrangement links TRBV19 to TRBJ1-1; 11 bases map to TRBD1. There are 12 residues in the CDR3. Germline CDR1 LNHDA, CDR2 SQIVND (reference sequence). Unmatched junction bases numbered 2, after V lost 9 bases and J lost 5 bases. DNA for the CDR3: TGTGCCAGCAGGGACAGGGGGACTGAAGCTTTCTTT. Residues: CASRDRGTEAFF.

The V and J genes are TRBV5-6 and TRBJ2-3, with D perhaps TRBD2 (6 bases). The CDR3 is made up of 14 amino acids. From germline, CDR1 is SGHDT and CDR2 YYEEEE. Trimming pared 1 base from V and 4 bases from J, leaving 10 bases between. This CDR3 is CASSLWGESDTQYF. CDR3 nucleotide sequence: TGTGCCAGCAGCTTGTGGGGGGAGTCAGATACGCAGTATTTT.

This chain links TRBV7-2 with TRBJ1-5; D remains unclear. The CDR3 covers 13 residues. The germline V gene encodes CDR1 SGHTA and CDR2 FQGNSA. Trimming removed 3 bases at V and 5 bases at J, with 8 bases between. The CDR3 is CASSFSGDQPQHF. The CDR3 DNA sequence: TGTGCCAGCAGCTTCAGTGGGGATCAGCCCCAGCATTTT.

This rearrangement joins TRBV19 to TRBJ2-7; 8 positions agree with TRBD2. Germline trimming cut 4 bases from V and 0 bases from J; bases unmatched to any gene: 8. Germline assignment: CDR1 LNHDA and CDR2 SQIVND (reference sequence). The CDR3 runs to 16 residues. CDR3 in amino acids: CASSTPSGGISYEQYF. DNA of the CDR3: TGTGCCAGTAGTACCCCGAGCGGGGGCATCTCCTACGAGCAGTACTTC.

This clone came up once. V gene TRBV18 combines with J gene TRBJ2-2; 12 nucleotides line up with TRBD2. With 2 bases clipped from V and 6 bases from J, the junction kept 4 bases outside the gene matches. Germline V CDR1 and CDR2: KGHSH, LQKENI. This CDR3 comprises 16 residues. CDR3 sequence: CASSPTSGGFAGELFF. The CDR3 DNA reads as TGTGCCAGCTCACCAACTAGCGGGGGGTTCGCCGGGGAGCTGTTTTTT. Supplemented by reference TRBV18 and TRBJ2-2, the full variable domain reads NAGVMQNPRHLVRRRGQEARLRCSPMKGHSHVYWYRQLPEEGLKFMVYLQKENIIDESGMPKERFSAEFPKEGPSILRIQQVVRGDSAAYFCASSPTSGGFAGELFFGEGSRLTVL.

The chain employs TRBV7-2 and TRBJ2-5; weak D call: TRBD1 (7 bases). CDR3 size: 14 residues. Germline V CDR1 and CDR2: SGHTA, FQGNSA. V shed 3 bases and J shed 3 bases, with 11 bases lying between them. The CDR3 DNA reads as TGTGCCAGCAGCTTCCAGGGGGGTAAAGAGACCCAGTACTTC. It is translated as CASSFQGGKETQYF.

The chain employs TRBV6-5 and TRBJ1-6; D remains ambiguous. The CDR3 covers 15 residues. V lost 2 bases and J 8 bases, leaving 13 bases between the germline ends. Germline CDR1 reads MNHEY; CDR2 reads SVGAGI. CDR3 amino acids: CASSYRPGWDSPLHF. CDR3 in DNA: TGTGCCAGCAGTTACCGTCCGGGTTGGGATTCACCCCTCCACTTT.

The chain is built from TRBV19 and TRBJ2-7; no clear D gene. Trimming cost V 0 bases and J 6 bases, with 12 bases left between them. Germline V lookup: CDR1 LNHDA, CDR2 SQIVND (reference sequence). The CDR3 totals 14 residues. In DNA form, the CDR3 reads TGTGCCAGTAGTATAGATATCCGCGGTGGCGAGCAGTACTTC. As protein: CASSIDIRGGEQYF.

The V call is TRBV4-3, the J call TRBJ1-5; D is perhaps TRBD1 (6 bases). The CDR3 sequence is 14 residues long. Germline values: CDR1 LGHNA, CDR2 YSLEER. The germline V and J ends were trimmed by 1 base and 2 bases, with 6 bases remaining between them. CDR3 in amino acids: CASSQAGGNQPQHF. CDR3 nucleotides: TGCGCCAGCAGCCAAGCAGGGGGCAATCAGCCCCAGCATTTT.

CDR3 sequence: CASSRLAGGLETQYF. CDR3 nucleotides: TGTGCCAGCAGTCGACTAGCGGGGGGGCTGGAGACCCAGTACTTC. This chain connects TRBV6-5 to TRBJ2-5; the match to TRBD2 covers 14 bases. The germline CDR1 and CDR2 sequences are MNHEY and SVGAGI. The CDR3 runs 15 residues. Losses at the gene ends were 5 bases for V and 5 bases for J; bases not matched to a gene: 4.

V usage is TRBV9 and J usage is TRBJ1-1, with D hard to call. The ends were cut back, 0 bases at V and 3 bases at J, with 9 bases in the middle. The CDR3 has 14 residues. From germline, CDR1 is SGDLS and CDR2 YYNGEE. CDR3 in amino acids: CASSVEGRDTEAFF. The CDR3 DNA is TGTGCCAGCAGCGTAGAAGGGCGCGACACTGAAGCTTTCTTT.

The V call is TRBV19, the J call TRBJ2-3; 7 bases line up with TRBD2. Germline lookup yields CDR1 LNHDA and CDR2 SQIVND (reference sequence). The V segment lost 3 bases and the J segment 6 bases; nucleotides outside the gene matches: 3. The CDR3 runs 13 residues. As DNA, the CDR3 is TGTGCCAGTAGTATGGTAGCGGGTGATACGCAGTATTTT. Translating gives CASSMVAGDTQYF.

V gene TRBV5-4 combines with J gene TRBJ2-3; D is perhaps TRBD1 (5 bases). Between the trimmed V and J ends, which lost 5 bases and 1 base, there was a span of 8 bases. The CDR3 spans 13 residues. Germline assignment: CDR1 SGHNT and CDR2 YYREEE (reference sequence). The CDR3 is CASRDSRTDTQYF. The CDR3 region has the DNA TGTGCCAGCAGAGACAGTCGCACAGATACGCAGTATTTT.

The chain uses TRBV18 and TRBJ2-1; unclear D gene. This CDR3 region has 14 residues. Germline CDR1 is KGHSH and CDR2 is LQKENI. Trimming left V 0 bases short and J 8 bases short, with 11 bases between. DNA of the CDR3: TGTGCCAGCTCACCACCGAACAGTAGGGATGAGCAGTTCTTC. This gives the protein CASSPPNSRDEQFF.

This clone was recorded only once. V usage is TRBV11-3 and J usage is TRBJ2-7, with TRBD1 matching 9 bases. From germline, CDR1 is SGHNT and CDR2 YENEEA. The junction had 6 bases not matched to a gene; V was cut back by 5 bases and J by 7 bases. The CDR3 spans 13 residues. CDR3 coding DNA: TGTGCCAGCAGCCCGCACAGGGGGCAAGAGCAGTACTTC. This encodes CASSPHRGQEQYF.

This clone was recorded once. The genes are TRBV30 and TRBJ1-1; a weak D match, TRBD1 (5 bases). CDR1 is GTSNPN, CDR2 SVGIG, per germline (reference sequence). V shed 3 bases and J shed 7 bases, with 9 bases lying between them. The CDR3 contains 11 residues. CDR3 DNA: TGTGCCTGGAGCGCGGGGGGTGAAGCTTTCTTT. This gives the protein CAWSAGGEAFF.

The V and J genes are TRBV6-1 and TRBJ1-6; D remains unclear. The CDR3 covers 15 residues. Per the germline V gene, CDR1 is MNHNS and CDR2 is SASEGT. Trimming removed 6 bases at V and 5 bases at J, with 14 bases between. The CDR3 loop reads CASRNPTGDNSPLHF. The DNA of the CDR3 is TGTGCCAGCAGAAACCCGACGGGCGATAATTCACCCCTCCACTTT.

The J gene is TRBJ2-3, the V gene TRBV27; D may be TRBD1 (6 bases). V lost 3 bases to trimming and J lost 0 bases, with 10 bases between them. The CDR3 extends over 15 amino acids. CDR1 is MNHEY and CDR2 is SMNVEV in the germline V gene (reference sequence). CDR3 DNA: TGTGCCAGCAGTTTGGACAGCCTGAGCACAGATACGCAGTATTTT. Protein: CASSLDSLSTDTQYF.

The V call is TRBV19, the J call TRBJ1-3; D gene unclear. V was clipped by 0 bases and J by 4 bases, with 7 bases between them. CDR1 is LNHDA, CDR2 SQIVND, per germline (reference sequence). CDR3 length: 14 residues. CDR3 DNA: TGTGCCAGTAGTATAGAAGGGCCCGGAAACACCATATATTTT. This encodes CASSIEGPGNTIYF.

The chain employs TRBV21-1 and TRBJ2-7. TRBV21-1 is designated a pseudogene. There are 12 residues in the CDR3. This chain's CDR3 is CASSKGLYEQYV. For the CDR3, the DNA is TGTGCCAGCAGCAAAGGATTATACGAGCAGTACGTC.

This clone was picked up a small number of times. The gene calls are TRBV5-1 and TRBJ1-6; D remains unclear. Germline values: CDR1 SGHRS, CDR2 YFSETQ. V was trimmed by 0 bases and J by 8 bases, leaving 15 bases between them. This CDR3 spans 16 amino acids. This chain's CDR3 is CASSLVPAFTDSPLHF. The DNA of the CDR3 is TGCGCCAGCAGCTTGGTTCCGGCGTTCACGGATTCACCCCTCCACTTT.

CDR3 sequence reads: CASSPVEGGTFF. The CDR3 bases are TGTGCCAGCTCACCAGTGGAGGGGGGGACTTTCTTT. The chain uses TRBV18 and TRBJ1-1, with D perhaps matching TRBD1 (6 bases). Looked up from germline, CDR1 is KGHSH and CDR2 is LQKENI. The CDR3 is made up of 12 amino acids. Trimming shortened V by 2 bases and J by 12 bases, and 13 bases separated the two germline ends.